This TCR beta chain was found in a study of CD8 T cells in ankylosing spondylitis (dated by TCRdb to 2015 to 2018). For the wider study: To find TCR variants linked to disease, the study profiled T cell receptor beta repertoires in ankylosing spondylitis patients and healthy donors. In total, the full study cohort was made up of 100 to 140 healthy donors and about two dozen ankylosing spondylitis patients. Peripheral blood samples were taken, and synovial fluid was additionally collected from ankylosing spondylitis patients. Here is what the overall study found, with its caveats: The disease-linked clones were reported to be significantly enriched in matched synovial fluid samples from ankylosing spondylitis patients. Some TCR beta motif variants had previously been reported in synovial fluid and blood of reactive arthritis patients, which suggested common disease-initiation mechanisms. A TCR beta motif of several highly homologous amino acid variants appeared characteristic of blood from ankylosing spondylitis patients. The disease-linked clones showed a CD8+ phenotype and occurred at relatively low frequencies in peripheral blood.

The reads were generated on an Illumina HiSeq 2500. TCR beta libraries were prepared by quantitative 5'-RACE with molecular barcodes. Regarding the original processing steps: A new computational method, built on a probabilistic model of VDJ rearrangement, was used to identify disease-linked TCR variants. The public reads were quality trimmed at Q25 with fastp and then assembled into clones with MiXCR by TCRdb, keeping productive beta chains. When rows share a CDR3 protein, they turn into one entry using the most common DNA and genes. These V and J calls derive from TCRdb rather than the authors' analysis. The sample has about 240,000 distinct CDR3 sequences on record, over 8.5% of them singletons. Clones ranked in the top ten supply nearly 7% of the sample. This clonotype was found a few times. What antigen it recognizes has not been identified. Base qualities are not at hand, and no much larger clone is one base apart.

The CDR1 and CDR2 encoded by the germline V gene (reference sequence) are DFQATT and SNEGSKA. The junction shows trimming of 6 bases on V and 4 bases on J, plus 15 bases between the germline ends. The CDR3 spans 13 residues, from the cysteine through the phenylalanine. CDR3 DNA is the only sequence kept; it has 39 bases, read in frame from the first base. The sample comprised blood, either unsorted or a sorted T cell fraction (not recorded which). The chain is made from TRBV20-1 and TRBJ2-5; the D segment might be TRBD1 or TRBD2, since each matches 5 bases. The receptor was derived from a male donor with ankylosing spondylitis or in good health (not recorded which). The CDR3 here reads CSAAQGGGETQYF. The nucleotides read TGCAGTGCAGCGCAGGGTGGAGGAGAGACCCAGTACTTC.